Listed below are T cell receptor beta chains from one sample, sequenced in a study of T-cell reconstitution after alpha-beta-depleted transplantation in children. Each CDR3 protein gets one entry after TCRdb re-called the PCR reads with MiXCR. The table lists hundreds of thousands of distinct CDR3 sequences, approximately 16% of them singletons, with under 1.2% in the top ten. Sequencing was performed on PBMCs from the stem cell graft donor, taken from the stem cell graft. Receptors originate from a human donor who donated a stem cell graft to a child with acute myeloid leukemia. CDR3s include the opening cysteine and the closing phenylalanine or tryptophan. The D gene is left open where the match is weak. Some rows mark clone size as missing; the rest say once, few, many or name a class of expanded clone.

.	.	15	TRBV7-2	TRBJ2-3	TGTGCCAGCAGCATACAGGCGAGCGTCACAGATACGCAGTATTTT	CASSIQASVTDTQYF
.	.	15	TRBV6-2/TRBV6-3	TRBJ2-5	TGTGCCAGCAGTTACAATTTAGGGGCCCAAGAGACCCAGTACTTC	CASSYNLGAQETQYF
TRBD2	few	14	TRBV12-3/TRBV12-4	TRBJ2-1	TGTGCCAGCACCAAGGCCGGGACTAGGAATGAGCAGTTCTTC	CASTKAGTRNEQFF
TRBD2	many	16	TRBV30	TRBJ2-3	TGTGCCTGGGAGAGCGGGGGGGCAATTGGGATAGATACGCAGTATTTT	CAWESGGAIGIDTQYF
TRBD1	.	16	TRBV7-2	TRBJ1-5	TGTGCCAGCAGCCCCGGACAGGGGGCCTCTAATCAGCCCCAGCATTTT	CASSPGQGASNQPQHF
.	.	15	TRBV12-3/TRBV12-4	TRBJ1-1	TGTGCCAGCGGAATCCCCAGTGGAGGCATCACTGAAGCTTTCTTT	CASGIPSGGITEAFF
TRBD1	many	21	TRBV10-3	TRBJ2-1	TGTGCCATCAGAGGACAGGGAGGAATGGATAGTCGCTTTAGCTCCTACAATGAGCAGTTCTTC	CAIRGQGGMDSRFSSYNEQFF
.	many	13	TRBV5-1	TRBJ1-5	TGCGCCAGCAGCTTGCTCGAGGGACAGCCCCAGCATTTT	CASSLLEGQPQHF
TRBD2	many	14	TRBV27	TRBJ2-2	TGTGCCAGCAGTTTAAGCGGGGGCACCGGGGAGCTGTTTTTT	CASSLSGGTGELFF
.	many	17	TRBV6-5	TRBJ2-2	TGTGCCAGCAGTTTTTCCCCCCCATCGAGGATGACCGGGGAGCTGTTTTTT	CASSFSPPSRMTGELFF
TRBD2	.	16	TRBV5-6	TRBJ2-3	TGTGCCAGCAGCTTGGAGGTTAGCGGGGGCACAGATACGCAGTATTTT	CASSLEVSGGTDTQYF
.	.	13	TRBV20-1	TRBJ2-5	TGCAGTGTGGAGGGGGGGACTCAAGAGACCCAGTACTTC	CSVEGGTQETQYF
TRBD1	many	15	TRBV5-6	TRBJ2-1	TGTGCCAGCAGCTTCGCGACAGGGGGCGGCAATGAGCAGTTCTTC	CASSFATGGGNEQFF
TRBD1	.	13	TRBV27	TRBJ1-1	TGTGCCAGCAGTTTAACAGGGACAGCTGAAGCTTTCTTT	CASSLTGTAEAFF
TRBD1	many	13	TRBV20-1	TRBJ1-1	TGCAGTGCTAATACAGGGGGAGGCACTGAAGCTTTCTTT	CSANTGGGTEAFF
TRBD1	many	12	TRBV29-1	TRBJ2-5	TGCACCGTCCGGGACAGCCAAGAGACCCAGTACTTC	CTVRDSQETQYF
.	.	15	TRBV6-1	TRBJ1-4	TGTGCCAGCACGGCAGGCGAATCAACTAATGAAAAACTGTTTTTT	CASTAGESTNEKLFF
TRBD1	.	14	TRBV5-1	TRBJ2-2	TGCGCCAGCAGCTTGCTAACAGGGGACCGGGAGCTGTTTTTT	CASSLLTGDRELFF
.	many	12	TRBV20-1	TRBJ2-2	TGCAGTGCTCGATCGGGGTATGAGGAGCTGTTTTTT	CSARSGYEELFF
TRBD1	.	13	TRBV6-1	TRBJ2-1	TGTGCCAGCCAGAAGACAGGGAAGCATGAGCAGTTCTTC	CASQKTGKHEQFF
.	few	13	TRBV7-2	TRBJ2-3	TGTGCCAGCAGCTCACAGGCGATCGATACGCAGTATTTT	CASSSQAIDTQYF
.	.	12	TRBV18	TRBJ2-1	TGTGCCAGCTCAGACAGGACCGATGAGCAGTTCTTC	CASSDRTDEQFF
.	.	16	TRBV4-3	TRBJ2-6	TGCGCCGGCAGCCAAGACCGGATCTCTGGGGCCAACGTCCTGACTTTC	CAGSQDRISGANVLTF
TRBD2	few	18	TRBV20-1	TRBJ2-5	TGCAGTGCTAGAGACCGTTCCCGACTAGCGGGGGACCAAGAGACCCAGTACTTC	CSARDRSRLAGDQETQYF
.	many	12	TRBV12-3/TRBV12-4	TRBJ2-7	TGTGCCAGCAGTCACGACGGTTACGAGCAGTACTTC	CASSHDGYEQYF
.	.	14	TRBV28	TRBJ1-1	TGTGCCAGCAGTTTGGGGGGGCGATTCACTGAAGCTTTCTTT	CASSLGGRFTEAFF
.	.	13	TRBV10-3	TRBJ2-3	TGTGCCATCAGTGGGGAGCCCACAGATACGCAGTATTTT	CAISGEPTDTQYF
.	once	17	TRBV5-1	TRBJ2-1	TGCGCCAGCAGCTTAATCCGGACAGCGTATTCCTACAATGAGCAGTTCTTC	CASSLIRTAYSYNEQFF
.	few	14	TRBV20-1	TRBJ2-2	TGCAGTGCTAGAGGAAGGCAGGGTATCGGGGAGCTGTTTTTT	CSARGRQGIGELFF
.	.	16	TRBV18	TRBJ2-3	TGTGCCAGCTCACCACCGATCACCCTCGGCACAGATACGCAGTATTTT	CASSPPITLGTDTQYF
.	few	16	TRBV11-2	TRBJ2-1	TGTGCCAGCAGCTTAGCCTCAGGGTACCCCTACAATGAGCAGTTCTTC	CASSLASGYPYNEQFF
.	.	11	TRBV15	TRBJ2-1	TGTGCCACCAGCAGAGGTGGTGAGCAGTTCTTC	CATSRGGEQFF
TRBD1	few	14	TRBV20-1	TRBJ1-2	TGCAGTGCCTACCCGGGACAGAACAGTTATGGCTACACCTTC	CSAYPGQNSYGYTF
.	many	13	TRBV7-2	TRBJ1-1	TGTGCCAGCAGCTTAGCGGGGGCACCTGAAGCTTTCTTT	CASSLAGAPEAFF
.	few	16	TRBV5-1	TRBJ2-2	TGCGCCAGCACCTCCTCGGGACAAACGGGTGCCGGGGAGCTGTTTTTT	CASTSSGQTGAGELFF
TRBD1	few	13	TRBV20-1	TRBJ1-1	TGCAGTGCCCGGGACAGGGGGCGAACTGAAGCTTTCTTT	CSARDRGRTEAFF
.	.	10	TRBV7-9	TRBJ2-3	TGTGCCAGCTTCACAGATACGCAGTATTTT	CASFTDTQYF
.	.	11	TRBV20-1	TRBJ2-5	TGCAGTGCTCCCACTAGGGAGACCCAGTACTTC	CSAPTRETQYF
TRBD2	many	16	TRBV4-2	TRBJ2-7	TGTGCCAGCAGCCAACCACTAGCGGGGGGGTCCTACGAGCAGTACTTC	CASSQPLAGGSYEQYF
TRBD2	many	14	TRBV20-1	TRBJ2-1	TGCAGTGCTAGAGGGGGGGGAGTCCTGAATGAGCAGTTCTTC	CSARGGGVLNEQFF
.	many	14	TRBV20-1	TRBJ1-1	TGCAGTGCTAGAGTTCGGGGGGCCGACACTGAAGCTTTCTTT	CSARVRGADTEAFF
.	few	13	TRBV7-2	TRBJ1-2	TGTGCCAGCAGCTTAGTAGGACAGTATGGCTACACCTTC	CASSLVGQYGYTF
TRBD2	once	14	TRBV28	TRBJ2-5	TGTGCCAGCAGTTGGACTAGCGCTGGGGAGACCCAGTACTTC	CASSWTSAGETQYF
.	many	13	TRBV7-9	TRBJ2-3	TGTGCCAGCAGCTCCCAGGGTTTGGATACGCAGTATTTT	CASSSQGLDTQYF